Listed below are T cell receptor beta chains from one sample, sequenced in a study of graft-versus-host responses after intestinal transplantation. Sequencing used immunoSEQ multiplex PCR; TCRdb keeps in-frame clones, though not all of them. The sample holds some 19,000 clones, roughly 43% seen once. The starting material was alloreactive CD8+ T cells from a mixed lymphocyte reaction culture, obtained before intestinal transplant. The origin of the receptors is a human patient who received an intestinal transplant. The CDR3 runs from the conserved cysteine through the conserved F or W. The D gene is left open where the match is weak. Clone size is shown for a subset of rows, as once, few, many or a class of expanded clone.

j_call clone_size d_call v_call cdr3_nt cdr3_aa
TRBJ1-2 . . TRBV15 TGTGCCACCAGCAGAGATTCCAGACAGGCGCAGAACTATGGCTACACCTTC CATSRDSRQAQNYGYTF
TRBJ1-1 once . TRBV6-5 TGTGCCAGCAGTTACTCGATGTCGGGGCCCAAGAGGGCTTTCTTT CASSYSMSGPKRAFF
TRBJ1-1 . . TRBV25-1 TGTGCCAGCAGTGAACATCGAACAGGGAACACTGAAGCTTTCTTT CASSEHRTGNTEAFF
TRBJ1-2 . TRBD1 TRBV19 TGTGCCAGTAAGGACAGGGGCTCTGGCTACACCTTC CASKDRGSGYTF
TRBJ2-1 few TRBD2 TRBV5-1 TGCGCCAGCAGCTTGGCCGATGGACTAGCGGGTTGGGATGAGCAGTTCTTC CASSLADGLAGWDEQFF
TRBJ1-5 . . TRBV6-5 TGTGCCAGCAGTAGCCTGGTGGGGCAGCCCCAGCATTTT CASSSLVGQPQHF
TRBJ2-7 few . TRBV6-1 TGTGCCAGCAGTCTGACTGTGAACTACGAGCAGTACTTC CASSLTVNYEQYF
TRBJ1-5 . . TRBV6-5 TGTGCCACCCGACAGCCCAATCAGCCCCAGCATTTT CATRQPNQPQHF
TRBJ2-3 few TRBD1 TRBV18 TGTGCCAGCTCACTCGGACAGGGCACAGATACGCAGTATTTT CASSLGQGTDTQYF
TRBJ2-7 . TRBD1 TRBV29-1 TGCAGTGTACTCTCCGGGACAGCCTTTGAGCAGTACTTC CSVLSGTAFEQYF
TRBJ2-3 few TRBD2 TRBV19 TGTGCCACTGGGACTAGCGGGAGAGGGGGTACGCAGTATTTT CATGTSGRGGTQYF
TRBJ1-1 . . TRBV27 TGTGCCAGCAGTTTATGGGCGAGCACTGAAGCTTTCTTT CASSLWASTEAFF
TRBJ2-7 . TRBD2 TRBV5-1 TGCGCCAGCAGCTTGGCGTCTGCGGGGGTCGAGCAGTACTTC CASSLASAGVEQYF
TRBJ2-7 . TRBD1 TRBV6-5 TGTGCCAGCAGTGTTGACAGGGGCTACGAGCAGTACTTC CASSVDRGYEQYF
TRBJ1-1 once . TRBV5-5 TGTGCCAGCAGCTTGGGTATAGGAGAAGCTTTCTTT CASSLGIGEAFF
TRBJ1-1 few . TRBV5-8 TGTGCCAGCAGCTCCTACGCCTCCTCCCGGAACACTGAAGCTTTCTTT CASSSYASSRNTEAFF
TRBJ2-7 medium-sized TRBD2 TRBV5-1 TGCGCCAGCAGCTTGGAGCGGGGGAGCTCCTACGAGCAGTACTTC CASSLERGSSYEQYF
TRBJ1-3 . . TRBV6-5 TGTGCCAGCAGTTACTGGCCCCGGGCGGGAAACACCATATATTTT CASSYWPRAGNTIYF
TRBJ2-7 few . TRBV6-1 TGTGCCAGCAGACTTACCCTCCTCGAGCAGTACTTC CASRLTLLEQYF
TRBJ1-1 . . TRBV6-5 TGTGCCAGCAGTTCCCTCCGGGGGAACACTGAAGCTTTCTTT CASSSLRGNTEAFF
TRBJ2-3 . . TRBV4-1 TGCGCCAGCAGCCCCGGATCTAGCGTTGCTTCGTATACGCAGTATTTT CASSPGSSVASYTQYF
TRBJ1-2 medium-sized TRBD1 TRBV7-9 TGTGCCAGCAGCGTACAGGGGGCAGAGGGCTACACCTTC CASSVQGAEGYTF
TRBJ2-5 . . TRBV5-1 TGCGCCAGCAGCTTGGGGGGCCTTAGTGGGGAGACCCAGTACTTC CASSLGGLSGETQYF
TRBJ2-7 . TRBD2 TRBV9 TGTGCCAGCAGCGTAGGAGCGGGAGGGCCCCTCGAGCAGTACTTC CASSVGAGGPLEQYF
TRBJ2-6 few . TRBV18 TGTGCCAGCTCACCACAGGGAGCCGGGGCCAACGTCCTGACTTTC CASSPQGAGANVLTF
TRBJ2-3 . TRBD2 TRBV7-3 TGTGCCAGCAGCCCCACTAGCGTCTCCCCCCTAACGACGCAGTATTTT CASSPTSVSPLTTQYF
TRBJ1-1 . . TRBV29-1 TGCAGCGTACACACAGCCATGAACACTGAAGCTTTCTTT CSVHTAMNTEAFF
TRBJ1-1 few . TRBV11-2 TGTGCCAGCAGCTTGGTCGCAGGGCTGGGCACTGAAGCTTTCTTT CASSLVAGLGTEAFF
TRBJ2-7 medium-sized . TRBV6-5 TGTGCCAGCAGTTACTCTACCGGGATCTACGAGCAGTACTTC CASSYSTGIYEQYF
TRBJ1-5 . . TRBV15 TGTGCCACCAGCAGAGAACATTATAGCAATCAGCCCCAGCATTTT CATSREHYSNQPQHF
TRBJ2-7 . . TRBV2 TGTGCCAGCAGTGGACTCGGTTCAGAATACGAGCAGTACTTC CASSGLGSEYEQYF
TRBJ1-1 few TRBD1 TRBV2 TGTGCCAGCGGCTTAAACAGGGGAGGGTACACTGAAGCTTTCTTT CASGLNRGGYTEAFF
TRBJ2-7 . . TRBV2 TGTGCCAGCGGGGTTGGGGAACCGTACTTC CASGVGEPYF
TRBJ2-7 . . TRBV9 TGTGCCAGCAGCGTCGACGGGCCCTCCCTCGGAAAGCAGTACTTC CASSVDGPSLGKQYF
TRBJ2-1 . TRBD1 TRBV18 TGTGCCAGCTCACCACAGGTCAGGGGGCGGGATGAGCAGTTCTTC CASSPQVRGRDEQFF
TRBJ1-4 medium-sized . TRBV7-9 TGTGCCAGCAGCTTAGTGGGGGGAACTAATGAAAAACTGTTTTTT CASSLVGGTNEKLFF